Ten or more counts support the clone carrying this T cell receptor beta chain. No antigen is known for it. A 3' RACE protocol on RNA, with unique molecular identifiers, produced the TCR library. One entry per CDR3 protein, called by TCRdb with MiXCR from the 3' RACE reads. The table includes around 40,000 distinct CDR3 sequences, approximately 7% detected once. Treatment of the sample: PENTA 11 planned treatment interruption arm or continuous ART arm. Naive CD4+ CD45RA+ CD45RO- T cells were FACS-sorted from thawed PBMCs. The sample belongs to a study of HIV-infected children after antiretroviral therapy interruption. Study-wide background: All children had CD4+ count above 500 and viral load below 50 copies/ml. The study, taken as a whole, reports: By the end of treatment interruption, naive CD4+ clonality (Gini) increased.

The CDR3 is 14 amino acids. V was clipped by 6 bases and J by 0 bases; unmatched bases: 5. Germline V gene lookup returns CDR1 SQVTM and CDR2 ANQGSEA. The sample in question was CD45RA+ CD4+ T cells from PBMCs, pooled from several time points, obtained from a donor given antiretroviral therapy, either interrupted or continuous. As for subset: naive CD4+ CD45RA+ CD45RO- T cells. This chain links TRBV29-1 with TRBJ2-1, with TRBD1 matching 7 bases. The origin of this receptor is a pool of human donors with HIV. The CDR3 DNA reads as TGCAGCGTCATTAACAGGGGCTCCTACAATGAGCAGTTCTTC. This sequence encodes CSVINRGSYNEQFF.